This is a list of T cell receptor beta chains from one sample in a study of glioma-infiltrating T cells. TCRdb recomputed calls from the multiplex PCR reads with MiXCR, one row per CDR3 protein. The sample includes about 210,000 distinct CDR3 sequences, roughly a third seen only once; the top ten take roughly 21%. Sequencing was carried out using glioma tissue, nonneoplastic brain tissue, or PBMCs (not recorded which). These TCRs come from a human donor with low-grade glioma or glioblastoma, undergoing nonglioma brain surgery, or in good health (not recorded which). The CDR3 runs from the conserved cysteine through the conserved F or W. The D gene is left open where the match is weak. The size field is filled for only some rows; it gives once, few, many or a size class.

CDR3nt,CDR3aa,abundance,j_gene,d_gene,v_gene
TGTGCCAGCAGCCCTTTTAGCGGGACCCAAGAGACCCAGTACTTC,CASSPFSGTQETQYF,.,TRBJ2-5,TRBD2,TRBV3-1
TGTGCCAGCAGTTACTCCGACAGAGCCAATGAGCAGTTCTTC,CASSYSDRANEQFF,many,TRBJ2-1,.,TRBV6-2/TRBV6-3
TGTGCCAGTAGCCTACAGGGGGCGTGGACTGAAGCTTTCTTT,CASSLQGAWTEAFF,few,TRBJ1-1,TRBD1,TRBV19
TGTGGCATCAGTCGTAGCGGCTCCTACAATGAGCAGTTCTTC,CGISRSGSYNEQFF,.,TRBJ2-1,.,TRBV27
TGCAGTGCCACGGACTCAGACACCGGGGAGCTGTTTTTT,CSATDSDTGELFF,many,TRBJ2-2,.,TRBV20-1
TGTGCCAGCAGCAAGACCAGGGTAAATGAGCAGTTCTTC,CASSKTRVNEQFF,many,TRBJ2-1,.,TRBV6-1
TGTGCCAGCACCCGGGACAGGTACACCGGGGAGCTGTTTTTT,CASTRDRYTGELFF,few,TRBJ2-2,TRBD1,TRBV12-3/TRBV12-4
TGTGCCAGCAGCATGGGCCGACCAAGCACAGATACGCAGTATTTT,CASSMGRPSTDTQYF,.,TRBJ2-3,.,TRBV5-4
TGTGCCAGCTCTAGCGGGGGGCAAGTCTACGAGCAGTACTTC,CASSSGGQVYEQYF,many,TRBJ2-7,TRBD2,TRBV6-1
TGTGCCAGCAGCTTAAAATTCGATCGGCTAGCAATCAATGAGCAGTTCTTC,CASSLKFDRLAINEQFF,once,TRBJ2-1,.,TRBV7-2
TGTGCCAGCAGTACCGGGACAGGGGGTAATGAGCAGTTCTTC,CASSTGTGGNEQFF,.,TRBJ2-1,TRBD1,TRBV28
TGTGCCAGCAGGTTAACTCCAGGAGGGGCAGGCATCGTCGCGGAAGAGGTCTTT,CASRLTPGGAGIVAEEVF,.,TRBJ1-1,.,TRBV27
TGTGCCAGTAGTAGAGCTAGGGCGGGAAGCCCCCACAATGAGCAGTTCTTC,CASSRARAGSPHNEQFF,.,TRBJ2-1,.,TRBV19
TGTGCCATCAGTGATCAGGGACCCCAGCATTTT,CAISDQGPQHF,many,TRBJ1-5,.,TRBV10-3
TGTGCCAGCAGTGTGGATGGAGGCACAGATACGCAGTATTTT,CASSVDGGTDTQYF,.,TRBJ2-3,.,TRBV6-1
TGTGCCAGCAGTGACGGGGTCGGAGAAGAGACCCAGTACTTC,CASSDGVGEETQYF,many,TRBJ2-5,.,TRBV6-4
TGTGCCAGCAGCTTCCGGGACAGGGGACCCAACACCGGGGAGCTGTTTTTT,CASSFRDRGPNTGELFF,few,TRBJ2-2,TRBD1,TRBV14
TGCAGTGCTAGAGGGGCAGGCAGCTCCTACGAGCAGTACTTC,CSARGAGSSYEQYF,many,TRBJ2-7,.,TRBV20-1
TGTGCCAGCAGTATCGCGGACCCTCCAGCTTTCTTT,CASSIADPPAFF,many,TRBJ1-1,.,TRBV6-2/TRBV6-3
TGTGCCAGCAGGAGTCGTTTTGGCACAGATACGCAGTATTTT,CASRSRFGTDTQYF,many,TRBJ2-3,.,TRBV7-2
TGTGCCAGAGAGGACTACCAAGAGACCAAGTACTTC,CAREDYQETKYF,.,TRBJ2-5,.,TRBV6-1
TGCGCCAGCAGCCAGCGGGACAGGGGGCTCGATGGCTACACCTTC,CASSQRDRGLDGYTF,many,TRBJ1-2,TRBD1,TRBV4-3
TGTGCCAGCAGTGAGGCAGGCGTCAAGGCGACCCAGTACTTC,CASSEAGVKATQYF,many,TRBJ2-5,.,TRBV2
TGTGCCAGCTGCGTTAAGAAGGGACAGGGGGCCCACGAGCAGTACTTC,CASCVKKGQGAHEQYF,few,TRBJ2-7,TRBD1,TRBV3-1
TGTGCCAGCAGCTTAGGGGGTACGGTCACAGATACGCAGTATTTT,CASSLGGTVTDTQYF,many,TRBJ2-3,.,TRBV7-9
TGTGCCAGCAGTCGTCCACTAGCGGGAGCGATAGGGGAGCAGTACTTC,CASSRPLAGAIGEQYF,many,TRBJ2-7,TRBD2,TRBV6-2/TRBV6-3
TGTGCCAGTACTATGCTGGTCGGCGGGGAGCTGTTTTTT,CASTMLVGGELFF,many,TRBJ2-2,.,TRBV19
TGTGCCAGCAGTTTGTTCAGAAGTCAAGAGACCCAGTACTTC,CASSLFRSQETQYF,many,TRBJ2-5,.,TRBV27
TGTGCCAGCAGCTCCGGACAGGGGAGAGGGGACACTGAAGCTTTCTTT,CASSSGQGRGDTEAFF,many,TRBJ1-1,TRBD1,TRBV28
TGTGCCAGCAGTGAATGGGGGACAGGAAGACAAGAGACCCAGTACTTC,CASSEWGTGRQETQYF,many,TRBJ2-5,TRBD1,TRBV6-1
TGTGCCAGCAGTCCGCGGACAGGGGCTAACTATGGCTACACCTTC,CASSPRTGANYGYTF,.,TRBJ1-2,TRBD1,TRBV27
TGTGCCACCGCTAGTACGATGAACACTGAAGCTTTCTTT,CATASTMNTEAFF,many,TRBJ1-1,.,TRBV19
TGTGCCAGCAGCTTCGGGCAGGGCAATGAAGCTTTCTTT,CASSFGQGNEAFF,many,TRBJ1-1,.,TRBV7-2
TGCGCCAGCAGCCAGGACCCATGGGGTTCCTACGAGCAGTACTTC,CASSQDPWGSYEQYF,few,TRBJ2-7,.,TRBV4-3
TGTGCCAGCAGCCAAAGACACTGGGAGACCCAGTACTTC,CASSQRHWETQYF,many,TRBJ2-5,.,TRBV3-1
TGTGCCACGAGGACAGTTAATAATTCACCCCTCCACTTT,CATRTVNNSPLHF,many,TRBJ1-6,.,TRBV10-3
TGTGCCAGCAGCTTACCATCTCCAGGGCAGGGGGGGGAGACCCAGTACTTC,CASSLPSPGQGGETQYF,many,TRBJ2-5,.,TRBV7-9
TGTGCCAGCAGCCAACACCCATCAAACTCTTACGAGCAGTACTTC,CASSQHPSNSYEQYF,few,TRBJ2-7,.,TRBV14
TGCAGTGCCAACCAAGGGGACTCCTGGGAGAATACGCAGTATTTT,CSANQGDSWENTQYF,many,TRBJ2-3,.,TRBV20-1
TGTGCCAGCAGTTTTGGTCGTGGACTAGCGGCTTCTTCCCCACCCGATGAGCAGTTCTTC,CASSFGRGLAASSPPDEQFF,many,TRBJ2-1,TRBD2,TRBV27
TGTGCCAGCAAGTTGTCGGGGCTTCCCGACGAGCAGTACTTC,CASKLSGLPDEQYF,few,TRBJ2-7,.,TRBV12-3/TRBV12-4
TGTGCCAGCAGGGTAGGGCGGACCACAGATACGCAGTATTTT,CASRVGRTTDTQYF,.,TRBJ2-3,.,TRBV5-4